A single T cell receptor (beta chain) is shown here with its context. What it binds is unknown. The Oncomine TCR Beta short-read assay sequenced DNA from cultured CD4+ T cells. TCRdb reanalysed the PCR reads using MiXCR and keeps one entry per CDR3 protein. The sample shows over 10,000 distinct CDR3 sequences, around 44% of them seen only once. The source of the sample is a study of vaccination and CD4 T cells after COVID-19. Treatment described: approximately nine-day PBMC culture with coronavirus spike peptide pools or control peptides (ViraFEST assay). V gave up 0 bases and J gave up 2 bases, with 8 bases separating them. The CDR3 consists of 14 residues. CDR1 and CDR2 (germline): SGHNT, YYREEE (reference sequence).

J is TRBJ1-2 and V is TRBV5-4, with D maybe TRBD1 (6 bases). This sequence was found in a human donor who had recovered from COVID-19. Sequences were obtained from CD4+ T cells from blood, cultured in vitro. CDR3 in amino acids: CASSLETGNYGYTF. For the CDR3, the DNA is TGTGCCAGCAGCTTGGAAACAGGGAACTATGGCTACACCTTC. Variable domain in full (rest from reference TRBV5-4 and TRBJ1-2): ETGVTQSPTHLIKTRGQQVTLRCSSQSGHNTVSWYQQALGQGPQFIFQYYREEENGRGNFPPRFSGLQFPNYSSELNVNALELDDSALYLCASSLETGNYGYTFGSGTRLTVV.